The present entry profiles one TCR beta chain with its context. No antigen is known for it. No quality values exist for individual bases; no much larger clone is one base distant. These data belong to a study of cytomegalovirus exposure and HLA in healthy donors (dated by TCRdb to the late 2010s). Regarding the study in general: In an earlier analysis of 450 to 750 of the donors, approximately 300 Gb of sequence data and some 120 million unique TCR beta sequences from 150 million to 200 million T cells were reported. Genome-wide SNP genotypes for about 60% of the roughly 670 donors were used in a later genetic analysis, which treated that subset as a discovery cohort. Of the roughly 400 genotyped donors, approximately 82% fell in the genetic ancestry cluster associated with self-reported Caucasian donors. Across some 400 genotyped donors of the cohort, an average of approximately 200,000 unique TCR beta nucleotide sequences per donor were sequenced, and around 19% of those sequences were non-productive. In the later analysis, no new phenotypic data were used to find candidate immune exposures; instead, reliance was placed on TCR beta sequences and their occurrence across donors. Class I and class II HLA loci were covered by the typing at four-digit resolution. An early release that covered roughly 600 HLA-typed donors contained 300 to 350 gigabases of sequencing data and 85 million to 100 million unique TCR sequences. To study patterns of TCR occurrence, a later analysis re-analyzed previously published TCR beta repertoires from 666 donors and added high-resolution HLA genotyping. The study aimed to test whether cataloging public T cell receptors could reveal signatures of past pathogen exposure. Using immunosequencing, the study profiled T cell repertoires from fewer than 850 subjects and related those repertoires to cytomegalovirus serostatus. All discovery cohort repertoires had been generated using a single sequencing platform. Along with the approximately 600-subject first cohort, a separate validation cohort of over 90 different subjects was used. To decide whether each TCR beta V gene segment behaved as functional or pseudogenic, an earlier analysis of approximately 620 of the donors relied on high-throughput TCR beta sequencing. The number of typed donors differed by locus: roughly 629-640 for A, B, C, DRB1 and DQB1; 522 for DQA1; 600 to 610 for DPA1; and 400 to 480 for DPB1. A few DR-DQ haplotypes were treated as single units for association and clustering because of strong linkage in the cohort. To predict cytomegalovirus infection status, the study combined high-throughput TCR immunosequencing, statistical association of individual TCRs with disease status, and machine learning. Donor age, sex, ethnicity and CMV serostatus were compiled alongside the repertoire data.

The library came from the immunoSEQ multiplex PCR assay. For the multiplex PCR, a mixture combining 60 forward primers for TCR Vbeta segments and 13 reverse primers for TCR Jbeta segments was used. A multiplex PCR assay on genomic DNA amplified the CDR3 region of rearranged TCR beta genes. The amplified TCR beta libraries were sequenced on the Illumina HiSeq System as 87-base-pair reads. The study's own analysis went as follows. A later analysis tallied 80 million to 95 million unique TCR beta chains across the 666 repertoires, and about 12 million of those chains were shared by two or more donors. Raw reads were error-corrected and collapsed into unique sequences with a nearest-neighbor algorithm that merged closely related sequences to remove PCR and sequencing errors. V, D and J gene segments were assigned by aligning CDR3 sequences to IMGT reference sequences. For a sequence to be retained, a match of at least six nucleotides was required to both a V gene segment and a J gene segment. Rearrangements were classified as productive when the CDR3 lacked stop codons and remained in frame with V and J, and all other rearrangements were classified as non-productive. CDR3 was defined according to IMGT convention as the region running from the second conserved V-encoded cysteine to the conserved J-encoded phenylalanine. The earlier analysis of about 620 of the donors excluded sequences that lacked an unambiguous match to a single V gene segment. In an earlier analysis of 450 to 750 of the donors, a V segment was called functional when productive rearrangements were above 56.7%, and segregating when the standard deviation between donors exceeded 5%. A statistical classification framework was built to diagnose cytomegalovirus status from the catalog of TCR beta chain sequences. V and J gene assignment, in a later analysis, came from comparing TCR nucleotide sequences with IMGT/GENE-DB human TR gene sequences. A later analysis assigned CDR3 sequences and most-parsimonious VDJ recombination scenarios with the TCRdist pipeline. In a later analysis, every TCR beta chain was defined by the combination of its CDR3 amino acid sequence and its V-gene family, and reads without a unique V-gene family were dropped. A later analysis removed 550 to 700 highly shared, low-generation-probability nucleotide sequences to deal with suspected cross-contamination and a sequencing artifact. For each public chain, a later analysis derived a clonal expansion index from normalized ranks of inferred template counts within each repertoire. In a later analysis, generation probabilities were computed using a VDJ recombination model fitted to out-of-frame rearrangements, and the results were checked against IGoR. In a later analysis, hypergeometric tests were used to score TCR-TCR, TCR-HLA and TCR-CMV co-occurrence, with a repertoire-size bias correction applied to TCR pairs. In a later analysis, false discovery rates were estimated by permuting HLA or CMV assignments 20 times. In a later analysis, co-occurring TCRs were grouped with DBSCAN, and TCRdist sequence similarity was added when clustering was performed within HLA-allele-positive subsets. Repertoires with fewer than 30,000 or more than 120,000 public chains were left out of co-occurrence clustering, as were about five repertoires with anomalous nucleotide sharing. As stored in TCRdb, this immuneACCESS dataset retains in-frame rearrangements with V and J assigned. A fraction of the clones does not appear; measured against another copy, unresolved V genes explain less than half of the discrepancy, and the remainder lacks a known reason. V and J calls and clone size follow that table, whereas D and trimming were derived from the DNA. In all, the sample holds 150,000 to 200,000 clones, and roughly 75% of those were seen once. The ten largest account for less than 9.5% of the sample.

What the authors observed across the whole study: It was suggested by the authors that the approach could potentially be generalized to other disease states and immunological phenotypes. Linkage disequilibrium might explain the correlated functional status among segregating V segments, but an unknown experimental factor could not be ruled out. In a later analysis, HLA-associated TCR beta chains were found to be more clonally expanded and to have lower generation probabilities than equally common non-associated chains. Assigning TCR associations to individual alleles was difficult when HLA alleles, especially DR and DQ, strongly co-occurred. In a later analysis, more than 15,000 TCR beta sequences were associated with specific HLA alleles at a false discovery rate of 0.05. While some public TCRs were present in many individuals, most TCR sequences turned up only very rarely across donors. Because HLA typing was missing for some donors at each locus, association tests included only the typed subset. CMV serostatus was the only immune exposure information available for the cohort. In vitro tests confirmed that a few of the cytomegalovirus-associated TCR beta chains recognize cytomegalovirus antigens. Seventeen rarely observed V segments, including chromosome 9 orphons, were excluded from the earlier analysis of some 590 of the donors because counts were too low. A later genetic analysis reported fewer N-insertions in productive TCRs among donors in an Asian-associated ancestry cluster than the approximately 670-donor mean. In an earlier analysis of 587 of the donors, most TCR beta V segments were observed in productive rearrangements about 87% or about 30% of the time, broadly matching IMGT annotations. The classifier was reported to diagnose cytomegalovirus status with high specificity and sensitivity in both the original cohort and the validation cohort. A further reported finding was that TCR beta sequences accurately predicted the HLA-A and HLA-B alleles for most subjects in the first cohort. The presence/absence analyses assumed that sequencing depth was roughly uniform across donors, and that assumption may not be true. A later analysis reported that several top co-occurrence clusters appeared linked to parvovirus B19, influenza, CMV and Epstein-Barr virus. In a later analysis, the rate of TCR association differed among HLA loci, with DRB1 alleles having the most associated TCRs and HLA-C alleles having the fewest. A later genetic analysis associated a missense DCLRE1C variant with V-gene and J-gene trimming of TCR beta chains, and an independent cohort replicated the association. The study gave a list of about 150 TCR beta chains associated with cytomegalovirus. A cluster of highly shared sequence variants was judged likely to be a technical artifact of the sequencing pipeline. A later analysis found that most CMV-associated TCR beta chains appeared HLA-restricted, with HLA associations seemingly driven largely by CMV exposure. This cohort had only TCR beta chains sequenced, and the lack of alpha or paired-chain data limited which features could be detected.

The cohort consisted of 670 or so healthy bone marrow donors. All cohort members were sampled while nominally healthy, although unrecorded immune exposures were likely present. The donor tested CMV seropositive and was one of the 289 seropositive cohort members. A peripheral blood sample was provided by each donor, and peripheral blood mononuclear cells were used for TCR beta sequencing. Genomic DNA extraction from the blood cell samples was performed with the Qiagen DNeasy Blood Extraction Kit. The sequence was collected from a woman between 35 and 50 years old in good health and CMV-seropositive. Sequencing input: PBMCs.

In nucleotides, the sequence is TGCGCCAGCAGCCAAGATATTCGGGGAGGGCTTAATGAGCAGTTCTTC. This sequence encodes CASSQDIRGGLNEQFF. The chain is encoded by TRBV4-3 joined to TRBJ2-1, with 7 central nucleotides matching TRBD2. Based on the germline V gene, the CDR1 and CDR2 sequences are LGHNA and YSLEER. Trimmed from V: 0 bases; trimmed from J: 7 bases; junction bases lacking a gene match: 9. The CDR3 spans 16 residues, from the cysteine through the phenylalanine. Only the CDR3 DNA is retained, 48 bases long and in frame from the first base.